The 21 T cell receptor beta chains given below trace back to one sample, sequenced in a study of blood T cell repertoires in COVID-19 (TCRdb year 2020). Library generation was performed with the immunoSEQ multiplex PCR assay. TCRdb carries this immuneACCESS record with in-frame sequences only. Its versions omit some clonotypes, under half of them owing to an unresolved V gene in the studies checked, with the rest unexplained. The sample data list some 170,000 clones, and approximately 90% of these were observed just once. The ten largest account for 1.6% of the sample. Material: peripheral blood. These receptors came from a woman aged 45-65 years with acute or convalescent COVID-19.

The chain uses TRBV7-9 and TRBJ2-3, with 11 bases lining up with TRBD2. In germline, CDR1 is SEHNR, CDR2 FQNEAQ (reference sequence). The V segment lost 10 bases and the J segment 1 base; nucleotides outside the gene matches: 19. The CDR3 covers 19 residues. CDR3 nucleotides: TGTGCCACGCAAGGACCCCTAGCGGGGGGAAAACGGGGCACAGATACGCAGTATTTT. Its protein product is CATQGPLAGGKRGTDTQYF.

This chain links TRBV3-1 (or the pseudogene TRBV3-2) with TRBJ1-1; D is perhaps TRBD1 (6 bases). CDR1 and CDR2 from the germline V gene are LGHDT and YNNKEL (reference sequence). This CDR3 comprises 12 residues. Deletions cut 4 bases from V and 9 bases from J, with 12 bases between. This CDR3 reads CASSPRTDKAFF. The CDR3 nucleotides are TGTGCCAGCAGCCCTCGGACAGATAAAGCTTTCTTT.

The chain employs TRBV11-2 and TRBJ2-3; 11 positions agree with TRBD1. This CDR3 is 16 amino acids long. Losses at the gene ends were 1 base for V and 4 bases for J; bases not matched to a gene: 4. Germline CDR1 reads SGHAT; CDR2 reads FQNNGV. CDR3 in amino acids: CASSLGTGGESDTQYF. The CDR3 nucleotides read TGTGCCAGCAGCTTAGGGACAGGGGGCGAGTCAGATACGCAGTATTTT.

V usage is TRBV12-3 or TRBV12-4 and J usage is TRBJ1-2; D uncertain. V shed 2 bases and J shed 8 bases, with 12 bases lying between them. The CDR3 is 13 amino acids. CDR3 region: CASSLPETGGYTF. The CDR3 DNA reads TGTGCCAGCAGTTTACCCGAGACCGGGGGCTACACCTTC.

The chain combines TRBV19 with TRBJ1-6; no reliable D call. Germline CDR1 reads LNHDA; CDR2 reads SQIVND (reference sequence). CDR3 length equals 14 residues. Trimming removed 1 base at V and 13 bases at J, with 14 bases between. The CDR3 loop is CASSIAEVVYPLHF. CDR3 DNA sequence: TGTGCCAGTAGTATAGCGGAGGTAGTCTACCCCCTCCACTTT.

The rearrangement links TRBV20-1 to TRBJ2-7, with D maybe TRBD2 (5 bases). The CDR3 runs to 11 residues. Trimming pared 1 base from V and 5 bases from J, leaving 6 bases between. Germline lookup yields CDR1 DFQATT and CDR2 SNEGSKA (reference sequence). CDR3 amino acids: CSARARDEQYF. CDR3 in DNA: TGCAGTGCTAGAGCGCGGGACGAGCAGTACTTC.

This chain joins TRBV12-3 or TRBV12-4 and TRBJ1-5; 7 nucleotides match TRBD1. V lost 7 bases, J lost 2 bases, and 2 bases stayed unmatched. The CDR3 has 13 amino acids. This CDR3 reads CASKGTGNQPQHF. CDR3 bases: TGTGCCAGCAAAGGGACAGGCAATCAGCCCCAGCATTTT.

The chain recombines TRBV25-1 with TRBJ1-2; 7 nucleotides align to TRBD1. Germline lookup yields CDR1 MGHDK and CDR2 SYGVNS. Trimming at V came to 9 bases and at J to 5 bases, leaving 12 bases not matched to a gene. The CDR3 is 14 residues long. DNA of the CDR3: TGTGCCAGTATTTTACAGGGGTGCAGATATGGCTACACCTTC. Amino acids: CASILQGCRYGYTF.

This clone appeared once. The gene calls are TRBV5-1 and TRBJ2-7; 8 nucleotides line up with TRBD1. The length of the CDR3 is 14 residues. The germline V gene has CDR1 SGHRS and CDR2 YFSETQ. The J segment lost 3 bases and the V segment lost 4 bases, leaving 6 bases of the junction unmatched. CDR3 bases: TGCGCCAGCAGCACCTGGACAGGGAGCTACGAGCAGTACTTC. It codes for CASSTWTGSYEQYF. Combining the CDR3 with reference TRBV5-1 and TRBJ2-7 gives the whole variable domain KAGVTQTPRYLIKTRGQQVTLSCSPISGHRSVSWYQQTPGQGLQFLFEYFSETQRNKGNFPGRFSGRQFSNSRSEMNVSTLELGDSALYLCASSTWTGSYEQYFGPGTRLTVT.

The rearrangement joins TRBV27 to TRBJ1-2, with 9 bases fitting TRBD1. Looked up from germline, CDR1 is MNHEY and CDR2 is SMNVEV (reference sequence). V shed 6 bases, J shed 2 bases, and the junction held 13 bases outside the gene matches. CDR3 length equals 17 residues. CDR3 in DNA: TGTGCCAGCAGCAAGATCCCGGGGACAGGGAGGAACTATGGCTACACCTTC. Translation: CASSKIPGTGRNYGYTF.

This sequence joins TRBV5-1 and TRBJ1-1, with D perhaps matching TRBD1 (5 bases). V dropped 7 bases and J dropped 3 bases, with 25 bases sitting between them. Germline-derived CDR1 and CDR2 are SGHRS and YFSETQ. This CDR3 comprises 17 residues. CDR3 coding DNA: TGCGCCAGCCGCGGGGCCTTTGGGGGGGGGAAGGACACTGAAGCTTTCTTT. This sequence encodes CASRGAFGGGKDTEAFF. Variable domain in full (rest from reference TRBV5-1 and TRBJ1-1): KAGVTQTPRYLIKTRGQQVTLSCSPISGHRSVSWYQQTPGQGLQFLFEYFSETQRNKGNFPGRFSGRQFSNSRSEMNVSTLELGDSALYLCASRGAFGGGKDTEAFFGQGTRLTVV.

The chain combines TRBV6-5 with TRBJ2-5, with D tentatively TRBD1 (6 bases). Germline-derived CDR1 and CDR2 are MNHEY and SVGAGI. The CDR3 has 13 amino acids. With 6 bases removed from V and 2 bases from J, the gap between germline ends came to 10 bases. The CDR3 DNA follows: TGTGCCAGCAGCCGACAGGAACAAGAGACCCAGTACTTC. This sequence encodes CASSRQEQETQYF.

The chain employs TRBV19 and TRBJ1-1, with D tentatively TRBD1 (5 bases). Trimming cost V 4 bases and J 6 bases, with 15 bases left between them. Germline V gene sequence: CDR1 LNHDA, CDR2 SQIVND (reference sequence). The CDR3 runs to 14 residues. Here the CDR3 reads CASSRSDYRSEAFF. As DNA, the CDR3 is TGTGCCAGTAGTAGATCCGATTACAGGTCTGAAGCTTTCTTT.

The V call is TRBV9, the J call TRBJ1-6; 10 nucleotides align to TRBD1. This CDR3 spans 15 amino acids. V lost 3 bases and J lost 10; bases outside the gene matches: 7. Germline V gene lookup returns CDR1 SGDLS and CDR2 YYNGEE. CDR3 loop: CASSAGQGDSSPLHF. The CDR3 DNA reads TGTGCCAGCAGCGCCGGACAGGGGGACTCATCACCCCTCCACTTT.

CDR3 sequence reads: CASRTSGVDTQYF. In nucleotides, the CDR3 is TGTGCCAGCAGGACTAGCGGAGTAGATACGCAGTATTTT. V usage is TRBV12-3 or TRBV12-4 and J usage is TRBJ2-3; 9 bases align to TRBD2. The V and J ends lost 6 bases and 5 bases, in that order; junction bases with no gene match: 3. The CDR3 totals 13 residues.

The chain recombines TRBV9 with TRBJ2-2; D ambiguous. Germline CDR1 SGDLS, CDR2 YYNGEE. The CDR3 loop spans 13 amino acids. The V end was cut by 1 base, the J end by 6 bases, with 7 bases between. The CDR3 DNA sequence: TGTGCCAGCAGCGTATATAGCCCCGGGGAGCTGTTTTTT. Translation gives CASSVYSPGELFF.

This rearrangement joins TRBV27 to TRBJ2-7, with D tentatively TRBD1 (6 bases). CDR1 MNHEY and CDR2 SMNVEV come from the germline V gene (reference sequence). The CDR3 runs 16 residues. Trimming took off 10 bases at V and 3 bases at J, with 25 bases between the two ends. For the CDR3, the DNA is TGTGCCACCCCACCGGCCTCCAGGGACATTTTCTACGAGCAGTACTTC. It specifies CATPPASRDIFYEQYF.

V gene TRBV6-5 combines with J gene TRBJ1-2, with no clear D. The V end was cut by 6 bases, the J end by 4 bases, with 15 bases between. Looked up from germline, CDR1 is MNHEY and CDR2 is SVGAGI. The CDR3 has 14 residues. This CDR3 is CASSYSIAGYGYTF. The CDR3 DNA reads TGTGCCAGCAGCTATTCTATTGCAGGCTATGGCTACACCTTC.

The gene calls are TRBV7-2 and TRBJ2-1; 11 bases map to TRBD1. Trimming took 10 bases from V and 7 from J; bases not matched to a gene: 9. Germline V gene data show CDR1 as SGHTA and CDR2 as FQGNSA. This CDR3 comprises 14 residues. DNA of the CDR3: TGTGCCAACGGAAGGGACAGGGGGTTTAATGAGCAGTTCTTC. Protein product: CANGRDRGFNEQFF. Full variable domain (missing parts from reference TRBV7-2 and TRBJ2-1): GAGVSQSPSNKVTEKGKDVELRCDPISGHTALYWYRQSLGQGLEFLIYFQGNSAPDKSGLPSDRFSAERTGGSVSTLTIQRTQQEDSAVYLCANGRDRGFNEQFFGPGTRLTVL.

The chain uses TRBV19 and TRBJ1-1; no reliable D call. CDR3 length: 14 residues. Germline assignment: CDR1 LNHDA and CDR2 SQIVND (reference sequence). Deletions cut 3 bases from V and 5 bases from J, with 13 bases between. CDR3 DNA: TGTGCCAGTAGTATGACTTGGGTTGAAACTGAAGCTTTCTTT. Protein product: CASSMTWVETEAFF. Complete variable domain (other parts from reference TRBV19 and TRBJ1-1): DGGITQSPKYLFRKEGQNVTLSCEQNLNHDAMYWYRQDPGQGLRLIYYSQIVNDFQKGDIAEGYSVSREKKESFPLTVTSAQKNPTAFYLCASSMTWVETEAFFGQGTRLTVV.

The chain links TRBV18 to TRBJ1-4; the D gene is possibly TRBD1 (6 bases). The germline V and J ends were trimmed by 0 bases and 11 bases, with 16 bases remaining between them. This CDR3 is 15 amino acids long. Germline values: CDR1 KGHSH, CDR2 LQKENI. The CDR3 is CASSPPNRDRLKLFF. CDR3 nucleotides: TGTGCCAGCTCACCACCGAACAGGGATCGTCTTAAACTGTTTTTT.